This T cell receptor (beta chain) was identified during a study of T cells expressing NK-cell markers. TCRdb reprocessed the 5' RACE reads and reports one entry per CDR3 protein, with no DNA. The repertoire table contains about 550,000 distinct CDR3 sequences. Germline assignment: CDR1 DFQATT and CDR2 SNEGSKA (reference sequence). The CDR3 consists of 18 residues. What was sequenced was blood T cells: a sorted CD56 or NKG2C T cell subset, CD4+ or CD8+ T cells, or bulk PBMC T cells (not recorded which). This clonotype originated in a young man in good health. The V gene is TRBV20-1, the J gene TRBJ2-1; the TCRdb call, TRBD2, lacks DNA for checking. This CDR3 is CSARDSGRAGRSYNEQFF.